These 11 T cell receptor beta chains were all obtained from the same sample, sequenced in a study of beta chain features in type 1 diabetes. Sequencing targeted expressed TCRB transcripts, as all isolated RNA had been reverse transcribed. Profiling relied on immunoSEQ multiplex PCR, and the TCRdb table lists in-frame clones only, not all of them. The sample includes 130,000 to 150,000 clones, about 8.7% of them seen just once. Input material: central memory CD4+ T cells from blood. The receptors originated from a man aged 18 to 35 in good health.

Only a few counts were recorded for this clone. The chain combines TRBV5-4 with TRBJ2-1, with a tentative D call TRBD2 (7 bases). Germline loops: CDR1 SGHNT, CDR2 YYREEE (reference sequence). The CDR3 consists of 16 residues. Trimming pared 1 base from V and 3 bases from J, leaving 14 bases between. The CDR3 is CASSLSAGAIYNEQFF. CDR3 DNA: TGTGCCAGCAGCTTGTCTGCGGGGGCGATCTACAATGAGCAGTTCTTC.

This clone has just a few counts. J is TRBJ2-1 and V is TRBV9; no reliable D call. The germline V and J ends were trimmed by 4 bases and 4 bases, with 24 bases remaining between them. This CDR3 is built from 18 residues. Germline CDR1 and CDR2: SGDLS and YYNGEE. As DNA, the CDR3 is TGTGCCAGCAGCCCGCTGGTGACTGCGGTCGATCCTTACAATGAGCAGTTCTTC. It yields the protein CASSPLVTAVDPYNEQFF.

This clone has just a few counts. The V gene is TRBV4-3, the J gene TRBJ1-2; TRBD1 aligns across 10 bases. The CDR3 runs 15 residues. CDR1 is LGHNA and CDR2 is YSLEER in the germline V gene. Trimming took 0 bases from V and 8 from J; bases not matched to a gene: 6. CDR3 coding DNA: TGCGCCAGCAGCCAAGAACGACAGGGGGCTTGGGGCTACACCTTC. It is translated as CASSQERQGAWGYTF.

V and J are TRBV5-6 and TRBJ2-2; 10 bases map to TRBD1. Germline trimming cut 1 base from V and 7 bases from J; bases unmatched to any gene: 7. Per the germline V gene, CDR1 is SGHDT and CDR2 is YYEEEE. The CDR3 spans 16 residues. Here the CDR3 reads CASSLRTGGMGGELFF. CDR3 in DNA: TGTGCCAGCAGCTTGCGGACAGGGGGAATGGGCGGGGAGCTGTTTTTT.

This clone was detected a few times. This chain uses TRBV30 with TRBJ2-5; 10 bases are a match to TRBD1. V lost 4 bases to trimming and J lost 2 bases; unmatched junction nucleotides: 10. The CDR3 extends over 16 amino acids. Germline V gene sequence: CDR1 GTSNPN, CDR2 SVGIG (reference sequence). The CDR3 sequence is CAWTLGRTGGQETQYF. CDR3 sequence (DNA): TGTGCCTGGACCCTCGGGAGGACAGGGGGTCAAGAGACCCAGTACTTC.

The CDR3, as DNA: TGTGCCAGCAGCCTTAGGCCGGCGGCGGGTAATGAAAAACTGTTTTTT. It codes for CASSLRPAAGNEKLFF. This sequence joins TRBV9 and TRBJ1-4; D ambiguous. Germline values: CDR1 SGDLS, CDR2 YYNGEE. The CDR3 sequence is 16 residues long. Trimming removed 4 bases at V and 4 bases at J, with 17 bases between.

The chain links TRBV5-1 to TRBJ1-2, with 12 bases identical to TRBD1. The V and J ends lost 3 bases and 7 bases, in that order; junction bases with no gene match: 13. The germline gives CDR1 SGHRS, CDR2 YFSETQ. This CDR3 is built from 17 residues. CDR3 nucleotide sequence: TGCGCCAGCAGCTCAGGGCCGGGACAGGGGGCGCGAGTTGGCTACACCTTC. This gives the protein CASSSGPGQGARVGYTF.

This clone was picked up a small number of times. V is TRBV7-8 and J is TRBJ2-3, with D perhaps TRBD2 (5 bases). The V end lost 8 bases, the J end lost 5 bases, and 20 bases lay between the germline ends. CDR1 SGHVS and CDR2 FQNEAQ come from the germline V gene. This CDR3 is 15 amino acids long. The CDR3 loop is CASRHLVHGEDTQYF. The CDR3 DNA is TGTGCCAGCCGACACCTGGTCCACGGGGAAGATACGCAGTATTTT. The full variable domain, its missing parts supplied by reference TRBV7-8 and TRBJ2-3, is GAGVSQSPRYKVAKRGQDVALRCDPISGHVSLFWYQQALGQGPEFLTYFQNEAQLDKSGLPSDRFFAERPEGSVSTLKIQRTQQEDSAVYLCASRHLVHGEDTQYFGPGTRLTVL.

This clone was seen only a few times. The genes are TRBV28 and TRBJ1-6; D gene uncertain. The CDR3 extends over 14 amino acids. V was trimmed by 3 bases and J by 13 bases, leaving 16 bases between them. Germline V gene lookup returns CDR1 MDHEN and CDR2 SYDVKM. Here the CDR3 reads CASSLARNSTPLHF. As DNA, the CDR3 is TGTGCCAGCAGTTTGGCCAGGAACTCTACCCCCCTCCACTTT.

In its sample, this clone was seen a few times. V gene TRBV29-1 combines with J gene TRBJ2-1; 13 positions agree with TRBD2. Unmatched junction bases numbered 10, after V lost 8 bases and J lost 9 bases. The CDR3 covers 14 residues. Germline assignment: CDR1 SQVTM and CDR2 ANQGSEA. The CDR3 DNA reads as TGCAGCATAGGACTAGCGGGGGCTAGGAGTGAGCAGTTCTTC. It is translated as CSIGLAGARSEQFF.

The V gene is TRBV7-2, the J gene TRBJ2-2; 7 bases agree with TRBD1. The germline V gene encodes CDR1 SGHTA and CDR2 FQGNSA. V lost 5 bases to trimming and J lost 3 bases; unmatched junction nucleotides: 12. The CDR3 totals 17 residues. In DNA, the CDR3 is TGTGCCAGCAGCCCCTATAAAGGGACAGCGGACACCGGGGAGCTGTTTTTT. Its translation: CASSPYKGTADTGELFF.